This entry concerns a single T cell receptor (beta chain). What antigen it recognizes has not been identified. No clone much larger than this one lies a single base away; base qualities are absent. The data derive from a study of blood T cell repertoires in COVID-19 (TCRdb year 2020). Broadly, across the study: Samples from collaborators originated in the United States, Italy and Spain and spanned both the acute and convalescent phases of COVID-19. Subjects who had been exposed to COVID-19, were actively infected with it, or had recovered from it provided the deeply sampled blood TCRbeta repertoires that made up the dataset. The material from the prospective study consisted of cDNA or gDNA derived from T cells, B-cell-depleted T cells, or PBMCs. The sample metadata nearly always contained a de-identified subject ID, COVID-19 status, age in years and sex. The samples were drawn from two sources: the first 160 participants of the ongoing ImmuneRACE study, and 1,200 or so subjects contributed by 6 global collaborators. The repertoires were released in a freely available public database intended as a resource for research on the immune response to SARS-CoV-2. HLA class I and class II types, where available, came from metadata supplied by the sample provider rather than from assay-based typing. Paper-wide results and their limitations: Clinical and demographic metadata were provided uncurated, with the amount varying by source and participant.

One collaborating source in Seattle enrolled patients while the patients were actively infected and followed the patients over time throughout the course of disease. Whole blood was collected in K2EDTA tubes by collaborating institutions according to the institutions' own protocols. For TCRbeta analysis, collaborators shipped samples in one of three forms: frozen whole blood, isolated PBMCs, or DNA extracted from either of those sample types. TCRbeta CDR3 regions were amplified from genomic DNA by means of the immunoSEQ Assay, a bias-controlled multiplex PCR. Turning to the authors' computational methods: Within the assay, amplification of reference gene primers was used to estimate how many nucleated cells each sample contained. To quantify the absolute abundance of each unique TCRbeta CDR3 rearrangement, sequence reads were collapsed and filtered. Productive Simpson clonality was computed per sample as the square root of Simpson's diversity index over productive rearrangements. The source is immuneACCESS, and TCRdb retained only in-frame sequences with V and J called. Part of the clones is not carried over; for the studies checked, unresolved V genes explain less than half of this, and the remainder is unexplained. The V and J calls and clone size were taken over from that table, and D and trimming were inferred from the DNA. The sample yields around 330,000 clones; 88% were counted once. The top ten constitute under 2% of the sample.

This TCR was sampled from a woman in her 30s with COVID-19, enrolled during active disease. The sample was peripheral blood.

The encoded CDR3 is CASSSSGSFQYF. Read as DNA, the sequence is TGTGCCAGCAGTTCCTCAGGTAGTTTTCAGTATTTT. The chain is made from TRBV27 and TRBJ2-3; the D segment cannot be called with confidence. Sequences MNHEY (CDR1) and SMNVEV (CDR2) are obtained from the germline V gene (reference sequence). Trimming takes 4 bases from V and 12 bases from J, and the germline ends sit 14 bases apart. The CDR3 sequence holds 12 residues, the cysteine and phenylalanine included. Of all the DNA, just the CDR3 is kept, 36 bases in frame from base 1.